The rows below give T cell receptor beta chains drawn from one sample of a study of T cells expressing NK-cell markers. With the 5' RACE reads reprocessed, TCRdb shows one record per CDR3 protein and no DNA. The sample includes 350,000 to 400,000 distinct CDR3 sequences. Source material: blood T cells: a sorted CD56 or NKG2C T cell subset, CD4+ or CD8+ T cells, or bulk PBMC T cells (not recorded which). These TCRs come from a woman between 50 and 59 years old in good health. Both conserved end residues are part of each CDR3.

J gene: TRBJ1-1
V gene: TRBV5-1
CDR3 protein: CASSLSEGPLNTEAFF

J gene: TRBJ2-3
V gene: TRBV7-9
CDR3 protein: CASSSYTGFLTDTQYF

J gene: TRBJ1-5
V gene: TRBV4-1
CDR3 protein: CASSQVGLGPQHF

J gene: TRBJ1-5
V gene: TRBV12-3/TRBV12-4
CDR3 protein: CASRPGPYQPQHF

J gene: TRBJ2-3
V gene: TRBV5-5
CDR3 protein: CASSKRLAGDTDTQYF

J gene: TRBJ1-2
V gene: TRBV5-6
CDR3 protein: CASSPTRGNYGYTF

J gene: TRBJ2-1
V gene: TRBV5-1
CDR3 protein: CASRKEAGGPGEQFF

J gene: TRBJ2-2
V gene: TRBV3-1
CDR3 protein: CASSQAHGELFF

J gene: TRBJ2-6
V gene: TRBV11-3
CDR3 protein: CASSLAQGGAGANVLTF

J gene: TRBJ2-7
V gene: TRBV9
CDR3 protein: CASSVDDRLVAEQYF

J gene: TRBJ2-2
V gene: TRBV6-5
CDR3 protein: CASSQQGSNTGELFF

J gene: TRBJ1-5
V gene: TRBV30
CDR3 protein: CAWGTGGQPQHF

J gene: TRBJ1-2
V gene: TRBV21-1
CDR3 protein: CASKTCRDRENYGYTF

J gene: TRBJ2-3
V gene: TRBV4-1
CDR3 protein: CASSRLAGILDTQYF

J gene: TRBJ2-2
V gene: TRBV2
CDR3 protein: CASRDTYTGELFF

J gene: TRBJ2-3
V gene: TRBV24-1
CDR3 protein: CATRRGATDTQYF

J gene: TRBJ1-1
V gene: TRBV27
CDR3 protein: CASSPRYRDRGRTEAFF

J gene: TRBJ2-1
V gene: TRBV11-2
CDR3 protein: CASSGRPGTSGSIHNEQFF

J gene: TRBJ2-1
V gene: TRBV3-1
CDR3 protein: CASSPTPLAGYYNEQFF

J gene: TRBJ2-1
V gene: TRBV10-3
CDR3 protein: CAIRPQGSPDNEQFF

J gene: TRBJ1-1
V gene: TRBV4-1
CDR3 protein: CASSHRGVREDTEAFF

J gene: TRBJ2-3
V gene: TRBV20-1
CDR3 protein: CSTNSGSGTDTQYF

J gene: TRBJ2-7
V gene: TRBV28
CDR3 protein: CANTWRPYEQYF

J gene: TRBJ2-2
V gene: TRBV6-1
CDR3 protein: CASGSSGELFF

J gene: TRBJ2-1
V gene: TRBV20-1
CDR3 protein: CSASFTSDEQFF

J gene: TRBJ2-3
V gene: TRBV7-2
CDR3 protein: CASRSPGRTDTQYF

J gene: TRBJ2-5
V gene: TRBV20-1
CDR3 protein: CSAPDLTRGGQETQYF